These 11 T cell receptor beta chains were sequenced from one sample in a study of shared clonotypes between healthy human individuals. Profiling relied on immunoSEQ multiplex PCR, and the TCRdb table lists in-frame clones only, not all of them. Of around 1 million clones listed, approximately 80% are singletons. What was sequenced was memory CD4+ T cells sorted from blood. Subset specified: CD45RA-negative fraction. The receptors originated from a man between 18 and 29 years old in good health.

V gene TRBV5-8 combines with J gene TRBJ2-3, with 7 nucleotides matching TRBD2. From germline, CDR1 is SGHTS and CDR2 YDEGEE. V gave up 0 bases and J gave up 4 bases; unmatched junction bases: 8. The CDR3 runs to 16 residues. Written as DNA, the CDR3 is TGTGCCAGCAGCTTGGATGTGGGAGGGCCCCCAGATACGCAGTATTTT. It specifies CASSLDVGGPPDTQYF. The full variable domain, its missing parts supplied by reference TRBV5-8 and TRBJ2-3, is EAGVTQSPTHLIKTRGQQATLRCSPISGHTSVYWYQQALGLGLQFLLWYDEGEERNRGNFPPRFSGRQFPNYSSELNVNALELEDSALYLCASSLDVGGPPDTQYFGPGTRLTVL.

The chain carries TRBV7-2 and TRBJ2-5; no clear D gene. The CDR3 loop spans 11 amino acids. Germline CDR1 reads SGHTA; CDR2 reads FQGNSA. Trimming pared 6 bases from V and 4 bases from J, leaving 6 bases between. CDR3 sequence (DNA): TGTGCCAGCAGACAGTTAGAGACCCAGTACTTC. This encodes CASRQLETQYF.

The chain uses TRBV11-2 and TRBJ2-7; D perhaps matches TRBD1 (6 bases). Trimming removed 0 bases from V and 1 base from J, with 7 bases in between. Germline V CDR1 and CDR2: SGHAT, FQNNGV. CDR3 size: 14 residues. The CDR3 is CASSLDRGSYEQYF. The CDR3 nucleotides are TGTGCCAGCAGCTTAGACAGGGGATCCTACGAGCAGTACTTC.

J is TRBJ1-3 and V is TRBV28; D unresolved. V gave up 2 bases and J gave up 0 bases, with 8 bases separating them. The CDR3 runs to 15 residues. Germline lookup yields CDR1 MDHEN and CDR2 SYDVKM. The CDR3 protein is CASSLPINSGNTIYF. The CDR3 region has the DNA TGTGCCAGCAGTTTACCGATAAACTCTGGAAACACCATATATTTT.

The rearrangement links TRBV18 to TRBJ1-4, with D maybe TRBD1 (5 bases). This CDR3 has 16 amino acids. V lost 3 bases to trimming and J lost 1 base, with 12 bases between them. The germline CDR1 and CDR2 sequences are KGHSH and LQKENI. The CDR3 here is CASSPGGQGTNEKLFF. In DNA form, the CDR3 reads TGTGCCAGCTCACCCGGCGGGCAGGGAACTAATGAAAAACTGTTTTTT.

The CDR3 loop is CASSLYGLAGASGTGELFF. The CDR3 nucleotides read TGCGCCAGCAGCTTGTATGGACTAGCGGGGGCTTCGGGCACCGGGGAGCTGTTTTTT. The genes are TRBV5-1 and TRBJ2-2; 13 bases are a match to TRBD2. Germline trimming cut 1 base from V and 4 bases from J; bases unmatched to any gene: 10. CDR1 is SGHRS and CDR2 is YFSETQ in the germline V gene. CDR3 size: 19 residues.

This chain links TRBV18 with TRBJ2-7; D is perhaps TRBD1 (6 bases). Germline V gene data show CDR1 as KGHSH and CDR2 as LQKENI. Trimming cost V 3 bases and J 4 bases, with 22 bases left between them. The CDR3 has 17 amino acids. The CDR3 is CASSPFGVGGKGYEQYF. CDR3 nucleotide sequence: TGTGCCAGCTCACCTTTCGGAGTAGGGGGAAAAGGGTACGAGCAGTACTTC.

The chain joins TRBV10-3 to TRBJ2-7, with TRBD1 identical over 7 bases. Trimming at V came to 10 bases and at J to 4 bases, leaving 7 bases not matched to a gene. Germline V CDR1 and CDR2: ENHRY, SYGVKD. The CDR3 is 12 amino acids. This chain's CDR3 is CATQGSGYEQYF. In DNA form, the CDR3 reads TGTGCCACACAGGGGTCTGGATACGAGCAGTACTTC.

CDR3 region: CASSLGISYEQYF. The CDR3 DNA sequence: TGTGCCAGCAGCCTAGGCATCTCCTACGAGCAGTACTTC. This chain joins TRBV11-2 and TRBJ2-7; D call uncertain. CDR3 length equals 13 residues. Germline values: CDR1 SGHAT, CDR2 FQNNGV. Trimming removed 5 bases from V and 0 bases from J, with 8 bases in between.

The gene calls are TRBV19 and TRBJ1-2, with D maybe TRBD1 (5 bases). The CDR3 consists of 15 residues. Trimming shortened V by 3 bases and J by 5 bases, and 16 bases separated the two germline ends. Germline V gene lookup returns CDR1 LNHDA and CDR2 SQIVND (reference sequence). The CDR3: CASSIARASPYGYTF. CDR3 coding DNA: TGTGCCAGTAGTATCGCCAGGGCTAGTCCATATGGCTACACCTTC.

The chain combines TRBV5-6 with TRBJ1-2; D ambiguous. The CDR3 length is 11 residues. The germline V gene encodes CDR1 SGHDT and CDR2 YYEEEE. With 1 base removed from V and 12 bases from J, the gap between germline ends came to 10 bases. For the CDR3, the DNA is TGTGCCAGCAGCTTGTATGGCGACAACACCTTC. This gives the protein CASSLYGDNTF.